The 11 T cell receptor beta chains in this list originate from one sample, sequenced in a study of human CD8 memory T cell subsets. UMI-labeled 5' RACE was used to make TCR beta libraries. TCRdb reanalyzed the 5' RACE reads and collapses them to one entry per CDR3 protein, without DNA. Its table records some 12,000 distinct CDR3 sequences. Sequencing was carried out using CD8+ T cells from PBMCs. The receptors shown here come from a human donor in good health.

This rearrangement joins TRBV7-6 to TRBJ2-3; the D gene TCRdb calls, TRBD2, cannot be checked with no DNA. CDR3 length: 15 amino acids. Germline V gene lookup returns CDR1 SGHVS and CDR2 FNYEAQ. CDR3 residues: CASSPRAGGADTQYF.

Measured by frequency, this clonotype is medium-sized (0.01 to 0.1%). The chain employs TRBV12-3 or TRBV12-4 and TRBJ2-2. CDR3 length: 13 residues. The CDR3 loop is CASLDPNTGELFF.

This clonotype is labeled medium-sized based on frequency. The chain has TRBV29-1 and TRBJ1-2; the TCRdb D gene call, TRBD1, has no DNA to confirm it. In germline, CDR1 is SQVTM, CDR2 ANQGSEA. CDR3 size: 13 residues. CDR3 residues: CSVETGLVYGYTF.

The V call is TRBV19, the J call TRBJ1-5. From germline, CDR1 is LNHDA and CDR2 SQIVND (reference sequence). The CDR3 sequence is 14 residues long. The CDR3: CASSPSVVNQPQHF. Looking up the rest from reference TRBV19 and TRBJ1-5 gives the full variable domain: DGGITQSPKYLFRKEGQNVTLSCEQNLNHDAMYWYRQDPGQGLRLIYYSQIVNDFQKGDIAEGYSVSREKKESFPLTVTSAQKNPTAFYLCASSPSVVNQPQHFGDGTRLSIL.

V usage is TRBV14 and J usage is TRBJ2-7; as DNA is missing, the TRBD2 call by TCRdb cannot be tested. The CDR3 contains 15 residues. In germline, CDR1 is SGHDN, CDR2 FVKESK. CDR3 protein: CASSQDPSGRGEQYF.

The chain couples TRBV19 to TRBJ1-1. CDR3 length: 13 amino acids. CDR1 and CDR2 (germline): LNHDA, SQIVND (reference sequence). The CDR3 sequence is CASSFRLNTEAFF.

The V and J genes are TRBV29-1 and TRBJ1-2. The CDR3 length is 12 residues. Germline loops: CDR1 SQVTM, CDR2 ANQGSEA. The CDR3 spells CSAEASSQGYTF.

The CDR3 loop reads CASSDYLNTEAFF. The genes are TRBV10-2 and TRBJ1-1. The CDR3 spans 13 residues. Germline lookup yields CDR1 WSHSY and CDR2 SAAADI.

V is TRBV7-9 and J is TRBJ2-5; TCRdb indicates TRBD1, and absent DNA this call remains unverified. This CDR3 region has 14 residues. Looked up from germline, CDR1 is SEHNR and CDR2 is FQNEAQ (reference sequence). CDR3: CASSLVSPGETQYF.

The rearrangement links TRBV7-8 to TRBJ1-6; the TCRdb call, TRBD1, lacks DNA for checking. CDR3 size: 14 residues. Germline CDR1 is SGHVS and CDR2 is FQNEAQ. The CDR3 loop is CASSPPLKNSPLHF.

Here the CDR3 reads CASSHHHSNLFGEQYF. V and J are TRBV14 and TRBJ2-7. Germline CDR1 is SGHDN and CDR2 is FVKESK. CDR3 length: 16 amino acids.